These 3 T cell receptor beta chains came from one sample sequenced in a study of T-cell memory formation after mild COVID-19. TCRdb reprocessed the 5' RACE reads via MiXCR and lists one record per CDR3 protein. The sample has about half a million distinct CDR3 sequences, 15% to 20% seen once. Sequenced sample: PBMCs or a T cell subset sorted from them (not recorded which). The receptors here all came from an adult woman who had mild COVID-19 (a few samples of this study predate the infection). Cell type and time point are not known.

J is TRBJ2-3 and V is TRBV5-1; 12 positions match TRBD2. The V gene end was trimmed by 4 bases and the J gene end by 5 bases; junction bases not matched to a gene: 5. This CDR3 is 15 amino acids long. CDR1 and CDR2 (germline): SGHRS, YFSETQ. The CDR3: CASSGRLAGVDTQYF. The CDR3 DNA reads TGCGCCAGCAGCGGGAGACTAGCGGGAGTAGATACGCAGTATTTT.

This clonotype was detected a few times. CDR3 sequence (DNA): TGTGCCACCAGTGACGCGCGGGGGGGAACTAACTATGGCTACACCTTC. As protein: CATSDARGGTNYGYTF. The genes are TRBV24-1 and TRBJ1-2, with D maybe TRBD1 (5 bases). The CDR3 length is 16 residues. The V end lost 4 bases, the J end lost 0 bases, and 14 bases lay between the germline ends. Germline CDR1 KGHDR, CDR2 SFDVKD.

This clonotype was seen a few times. This sequence joins TRBV25-1 and TRBJ2-7; 7 nucleotides align to TRBD1. With V trimmed by 7 bases and J by 7 bases, 10 bases remained unmatched. The CDR3 contains 13 residues. The germline CDR1 and CDR2 sequences are MGHDK and SYGVNS. CDR3 sequence: CASKRQGLEEQYF. DNA of the CDR3: TGTGCCAGCAAAAGACAGGGCCTGGAGGAGCAGTACTTC.